The clone carrying this T cell receptor beta chain was counted only a few times. TCRdb ran MiXCR on the RT-PCR reads and lists one entry per CDR3 protein. The sample records more than 600,000 distinct CDR3 sequences, approximately 14% being singletons. Looked up from germline, CDR1 is SGHRS and CDR2 is YFSETQ. Trimming at V came to 8 bases and at J to 5 bases, leaving 8 bases not matched to a gene. The CDR3 covers 15 residues. This receptor was obtained from a female donor in good health, serving as a healthy control. This chain joins TRBV5-1 and TRBJ2-5; 14 bases fit TRBD2. Sequenced: memory CD4+ T cells from blood. The CDR3 loop is CASTTGLAGVETQYF. As DNA, the CDR3 is TGCGCCAGTACAACGGGACTAGCGGGAGTGGAGACCCAGTACTTC.